The 28 T cell receptor beta chains below come from one sample, sequenced in a study of metastatic and nonmetastatic thyroid tumors. TCRdb ran MiXCR on the PCR reads. Among about 92,000 clones listed, 14% to 15% were seen once. Thyroid surgery had not been preceded by any treatment in any patient. Sequencing was performed on blood. The origin of the receptors is a female donor with papillary thyroid cancer or a benign thyroid nodule (not recorded which). Some clones in this sample may be carry-over from other donors' samples.

This clone appeared a few times. A clone one base away is much larger, so this may be a read error. Within the sample, other DNA sequences also encode this same CDR3. This chain uses TRBV2 with TRBJ2-2; 7 bases fit TRBD1. This CDR3 region has 15 residues. Germline-derived CDR1 and CDR2 are SNHLY and FYNNEI. The DNA of the CDR3 is TGTGCCAGCAGTGCCAACAGGGGCGTCACCGGTGAGCTGTTTTTT. Protein sequence: CASSANRGVTGELFF. Full variable domain (remainder filled in from reference TRBV2 and TRBJ2-2): EPEVTQTPSHQVTQMGQEVILRCVPISNHLYFYWYRQILGQKVEFLVSFYNNEISEKSEIFDDQFSVERPDGSNFTLKIRSTKLEDSAMYFCASSANRGVTGELFFGEGSRLTVL.

The table lists this clone with many counts. This chain joins TRBV5-4 and TRBJ1-2, with D possibly TRBD1 on 5 matching bases. The germline V gene encodes CDR1 SGHNT and CDR2 YYREEE (reference sequence). The CDR3 consists of 12 residues. The V end was cut by 5 bases, the J end by 4 bases, with 9 bases between. CDR3 region: CASRGAAYGYTF. CDR3 nucleotides: TGTGCCAGCAGAGGGGCGGCCTATGGCTACACCTTC.

The table lists this clone with a few counts. A much larger clonotype is one base distant, so this may be a read error. The chain has TRBV10-3 and TRBJ1-1, with 7 nucleotides matching TRBD1. The CDR3 loop spans 15 amino acids. Germline-derived CDR1 and CDR2 are ENHRY and SYGVKD. In nucleotides, the CDR3 is TGTGCCATCAGTGAGTCGACAGGGATGAACACTGAAGATTTCTTT. It encodes CAISESTGMNTEDFF.

This clone has only a few counts. A much larger clone sits a single nucleotide away, making a read error possible. This sample includes further DNA sequences coding for the same CDR3. The chain recombines TRBV6-1 with TRBJ2-5; D is possibly TRBD1 or TRBD2 (5 bases each). The CDR3 totals 16 residues. The germline V gene has CDR1 MNHNS and CDR2 SASEGT. V gave up 4 bases and J gave up 1 base, with 16 bases separating them. The CDR3 sequence: CASSGLGTAPQETQYF. The CDR3 DNA reads TGTGCCAGCAGTGGACTCGGGACGGCTCCCCAAGAGACCCAGTACTTC.

Concerning this clone: At one end the junction does not follow the germline gene, possibly because of a read error. This rearrangement joins TRBV19 to TRBJ2-6, with a tentative D call TRBD1 (5 bases). The germline V gene has CDR1 LNHDA and CDR2 SQIVND (reference sequence). This CDR3 is 17 amino acids long. The CDR3 here is CASSKGHTSSRANVLTF. Written as DNA, the CDR3 is TGTGCCAGTAGTAAAGGACATACAAGCTCTCGGGCCAACGTCCTGACTTTC.

This clone was observed many times. The chain recombines TRBV10-2 with TRBJ1-4, with a tentative D call TRBD1 (6 bases). The CDR3 totals 14 residues. The V and J ends lost 3 bases and 6 bases respectively, with 11 bases between them. Germline lookup yields CDR1 WSHSY and CDR2 SAAADI. The CDR3 coding sequence is TGCGCCAGCAGTGACAGCCCAGGGGATGAAAAACTGTTTTTT. Translating gives CASSDSPGDEKLFF.

This clone was observed a few times. At one end, the junction sequence differs from germline, possibly due to a read error. V usage is TRBV6-1 and J usage is TRBJ2-7; TRBD2 agrees at 8 bases. The V gene's germline CDR1 is MNHNS and CDR2 SASEGT. There are 14 residues in the CDR3. This CDR3 is CASKGTSGSCEKYF. The CDR3 nucleotides read TGTGCCAGCAAGGGAACTAGCGGTTCCTGCGAGAAGTACTTC.

This clone was found many times. V is TRBV2 and J is TRBJ1-5; maybe TRBD1 (5 bases). Trimming took 7 bases from V and 0 from J, leaving 13 bases between them. Germline V gene data show CDR1 as SNHLY and CDR2 as FYNNEI. The CDR3 sequence is 15 residues long. CDR3 residues: CASTKEGLSNQPQHF. The CDR3 DNA is TGTGCCAGCACCAAGGAGGGGCTTAGCAATCAGCCCCAGCATTTT.

Ten or more counts support this clone. This sample also contains other DNA sequences that code for the same CDR3. The gene calls are TRBV4-1 and TRBJ2-7; D is perhaps TRBD1 or TRBD2 (5 bases each). The CDR3 consists of 16 residues. The V and J ends lost 1 base and 6 bases respectively, with 19 bases between them. Germline V gene data show CDR1 as MGHRA and CDR2 as YSYEKL. CDR3 amino acids: CASSQVGRAAMREQYF. CDR3 nucleotide sequence: TGCGCCAGCAGCCAAGTGGGGCGGGCCGCGATGCGCGAGCAGTACTTC.

A remark on this clone: It may be a read error: a sequence one base away is much more abundant. The CDR3 DNA follows: TGTGCCAGCAGCTGGGCCGGGGTGGAGACCCAGTACTTC. As protein: CASSWAGVETQYF. The V call is TRBV9, the J call TRBJ2-5; D possibly corresponds to TRBD2 (5 bases). The CDR3 is 13 residues long. The V gene lost 4 bases and the J gene lost 5 bases, with 12 bases spanning the gap. CDR1 and CDR2 from the germline V gene are SGDLS and YYNGEE.

The table lists this clone with many counts. The chain links TRBV28 to TRBJ1-2; D uncertain. CDR1 and CDR2 from the germline V gene are MDHEN and SYDVKM. Trimming removed 5 bases at V and 0 bases at J, with 10 bases between. The CDR3 has 14 amino acids. CDR3 nucleotide sequence: TGTGCCAGCAGTGGGGTAGGCTCTAACTATGGCTACACCTTC. This translates into CASSGVGSNYGYTF.

A word on this clone: Being one base from a much bigger clone, this may be a read error. The chain carries TRBV7-3 and TRBJ2-1, with a weak D call TRBD1 (6 bases). Trimming removed 1 base from V and 8 bases from J, with 12 bases in between. The CDR3 loop spans 14 amino acids. Germline V lookup: CDR1 SGHTA, CDR2 FQGTGA. The CDR3 bases are TGTGCCAGCAGCTTAAATGGGGGCCTCTATGAGCAGTTCTTC. This encodes CASSLNGGLYEQFF.

The rearrangement uses TRBV12-3 or TRBV12-4 and TRBJ2-7, with D perhaps matching TRBD1 (6 bases). V dropped 8 bases and J dropped 7 bases, with 18 bases sitting between them. The CDR3 totals 13 residues. Here the CDR3 reads CASVIDRIKEQYF. The CDR3 nucleotides are TGTGCCAGCGTAATAGACAGGATTAAAGAGCAGTACTTC.

A remark on this clone: A much larger clone sits a single nucleotide away, making a read error possible. This chain uses TRBV5-1 with TRBJ2-2; tentative D call: TRBD1 (5 bases). Germline CDR1 reads SGHRS; CDR2 reads YFSETQ. V dropped 2 bases and J dropped 6 bases, with 14 bases sitting between them. The CDR3 length is 15 residues. The CDR3 loop reads CASSLGVLVSGELFF. The CDR3 DNA reads TGCGCCAGCAGCTTAGGGGTGCTGGTGTCCGGGGAGCTGTTTTTT.

Regarding this clone: A single base separates this from a much larger clone, so it may be a read error. In the same sample, other DNA sequences code for this CDR3. V gene TRBV28 combines with J gene TRBJ2-3; D uncertain. The CDR3 contains 13 residues. Trimming pared 6 bases from V and 3 bases from J, leaving 10 bases between. Germline V CDR1 and CDR2: MDHEN, SYDVKM. Here the CDR3 DNA reads TGTGCCAGCAGCTTAATTTCGACAGATACGCAGTATTTT. As protein: CASSLISTDTQYF.

This clone was observed at least ten times. This chain connects TRBV14 to TRBJ1-1; unclear D gene. V was clipped by 4 bases and J by 1 base, with 10 bases between them. Germline assignment: CDR1 SGHDN and CDR2 FVKESK. There are 14 residues in the CDR3. CDR3 nucleotides: TGTGCCAGCAGCCCGAGGACGGGGAACACTGAAGCTTTCTTT. Encoded protein: CASSPRTGNTEAFF.

The chain employs TRBV28 and TRBJ2-2; 7 bases agree with TRBD2. The CDR3 is 16 amino acids. V lost 7 bases, J lost 5 bases, and 13 bases stayed unmatched. Per germline, CDR1 MDHEN and CDR2 SYDVKM. In nucleotides, the CDR3 is TGTGCCAGCACCAATAGCGGGTTCGCTCGAACCGGGGAGCTGTTTTTT. It encodes CASTNSGFARTGELFF.

This clone was counted a few times. Possible read error: a much larger clone is one base away. The chain uses TRBV7-2 and TRBJ1-2, with D unclear. This CDR3 is built from 14 residues. The V gene's germline CDR1 is SGHTA and CDR2 FQGNSA. Trimming stripped 5 bases from V and 4 bases from J, with 14 bases between. The CDR3 nucleotides read TGTGCCAGCAGCACGCGTTCGTGGGCCTATGGCTACACCTTC. It yields the protein CASSTRSWAYGYTF.

This clone was detected a few times. The DNA for the CDR3 is TGTGCCAGCTCACCACCCCAGCAAGAGACCCAGTACTTC. Translation: CASSPPQQETQYF. The chain couples TRBV18 to TRBJ2-5; D unresolved. V gave up 0 bases and J gave up 2 bases, with 4 bases separating them. The CDR3 is made up of 13 amino acids. Germline V lookup: CDR1 KGHSH, CDR2 LQKENI.

This clone was counted between two and nine times. A read error may be the cause here, since a much bigger clone is one base away. This sequence joins TRBV11-2 and TRBJ1-1; maybe TRBD1 (5 bases). The V gene's germline CDR1 is SGHAT and CDR2 FQNNGV. The CDR3 extends over 12 amino acids. CDR3 in amino acids: CASGAGRTEALF. The CDR3 DNA follows: TGTGCCAGCGGGGCGGGGAGAACTGAAGCTCTCTTT.

This clone was seen repeatedly, ten times or more. The chain recombines TRBV3-1 with TRBJ2-3; possible D gene TRBD1, 5 bases. This CDR3 is 14 amino acids long. CDR1 is LGHDT and CDR2 is YNNKEL in the germline V gene (reference sequence). Trimming removed 3 bases from V and 2 bases from J, with 9 bases in between. The CDR3 sequence: CASSHQGATDTQYF. The CDR3 DNA is TGTGCCAGCAGCCATCAGGGTGCCACAGATACGCAGTATTTT.

A word on this clone: Likely a read error: the CDR3 ends without its conserved phenylalanine or tryptophan. The chain carries TRBV5-1 and TRBJ1-2, with a weak D call TRBD1 (5 bases). The V and J ends lost 0 bases and 0 bases respectively, with 12 bases between them. The CDR3 length is 16 residues. Germline loops: CDR1 SGHRS, CDR2 YFSETQ. The CDR3 nucleotides read TGCGCCAGCAGCTTGGGGACACTAGCTCCTAACTATGGCTACACCCTC. Protein sequence: CASSLGTLAPNYGYTL.

This clone was counted only a few times. This could be a read error, since a much larger clone is one nucleotide away. V gene TRBV7-2 combines with J gene TRBJ2-2; 7 nucleotides match TRBD1. Germline-derived CDR1 and CDR2 are SGHTA and FQGNSA. The CDR3 has 15 amino acids. CDR3: CASSLATGNTGEMFF. CDR3 nucleotides: TGTGCCAGCAGCTTGGCGACAGGGAACACCGGGGAGATGTTTTTT.

This clone was seen many times. CDR3 bases: TGCGCCAGCAGCTTGCAGACCGGGGAGCTGTTTTTT. This sequence encodes CASSLQTGELFF. The J gene is TRBJ2-2, the V gene TRBV5-1; D remains ambiguous. Germline V CDR1 and CDR2: SGHRS, YFSETQ. The CDR3 consists of 12 residues. V lost 1 base and J 5 bases, leaving 3 bases between the germline ends.

On this clone: This clone may be a read error of a much larger clone one base away. The chain uses TRBV5-6 and TRBJ2-1; 9 bases align to TRBD2. V gave up 5 bases and J gave up 4 bases; unmatched junction bases: 7. The CDR3 contains 15 residues. CDR1 and CDR2 (germline): SGHDT, YYEEEE. CDR3 bases: TGTGCCAGCAGATCGCAGCGGGGGGCGTACAATGAGCAGTTCTTC. This sequence encodes CASRSQRGAYNEQFF.

This clone was detected ten times or more. Other nucleotide sequences from this sample produce the same CDR3. The chain carries TRBV20-1 and TRBJ1-1, with D unresolved. Per the germline V gene, CDR1 is DFQATT and CDR2 is SNEGSKA (reference sequence). V shed 1 base and J shed 1 base, with 10 bases lying between them. The CDR3 consists of 14 residues. CDR3 coding DNA: TGCAGTGCTAGAGTGGCGAGACCGAACACTGAAGCTTTCTTT. Amino acid sequence: CSARVARPNTEAFF.

At least ten counts were recorded for this clone. The gene calls are TRBV15 and TRBJ2-2; a possible D gene is TRBD2 (5 bases). Per the germline V gene, CDR1 is LNHNV and CDR2 is YYDKDF (reference sequence). The CDR3 is made up of 17 amino acids. Between the trimmed V and J ends, which lost 0 bases and 4 bases, there was a span of 15 bases. In DNA, the CDR3 is TGTGCCACCAGCAGAGAAGGGCGGACCCGGGGCACCGGGGAGCTGTTTTTT. It codes for CATSREGRTRGTGELFF.

Many counts were recorded for this clone. The chain links TRBV19 to TRBJ2-1, with D perhaps TRBD2 (5 bases). V shed 3 bases and J shed 10 bases, with 10 bases lying between them. The germline gives CDR1 LNHDA, CDR2 SQIVND (reference sequence). The CDR3 has 12 amino acids. Here the CDR3 DNA reads TGTGCCAGTAGTATCCGATCGGGGGAGCAGTTCTTC. Translating it yields CASSIRSGEQFF.